This T cell receptor beta chain was captured in a study of blood T cells in healthy people across ages. Findings of the study overall: Unknown CMV status may confound age-related changes in expanded clones. PBMC samples, being unsorted, prevented any conclusive comparison of naive and antigen-experienced cells.

With respect to this clonotype: The antigen remains undetermined.

Caucasian individuals from Russia who were healthy and aged roughly 6 to 95 acted as donors. A J-beta primer mix and a sample-barcoded 5' primer were used in a second PCR of roughly 7 to 12 cycles. TCRdb re-called the 5' RACE reads through MiXCR, storing one row per CDR3 protein. The sample yields 1 million or so distinct CDR3 sequences, around 45% seen once. The source material was blood. The sequence derives from a woman aged 55-75 years in good health.

The CDR3 coding sequence is TGCGCCAGCAGCCAAGTCACTAGTATCACAGATACGCAGTATTTT. Protein: CASSQVTSITDTQYF. The rearrangement joins TRBV4-1 to TRBJ2-3, with a tentative D call TRBD2 (5 bases). This CDR3 spans 15 amino acids. In germline, CDR1 is MGHRA, CDR2 YSYEKL. V lost 1 base, J lost 2 bases, and 10 bases lay in between.